This T cell receptor beta chain was obtained from a study of shared clonotypes between healthy human individuals. The study, taken as a whole, reports: Estimated clonotype richness was generally higher in naive than memory subsets.

Comments on this clone: Its antigen remains unknown.

Trimming shortened V by 0 bases and J by 0 bases, and 15 bases separated the two germline ends. CDR1 SGHNT and CDR2 YENEEA come from the germline V gene. This CDR3 has 18 residues. The assay was immunoSEQ multiplex PCR, and TCRdb's table has in-frame clones only and misses some. There are a few million clones in the sample; approximately 94% occur only once, and around 0.14% lies in the top ten. V usage is TRBV11-3 and J usage is TRBJ2-4; D unresolved. The TCR comes from a man aged 18 to 30 in good health. Sequenced sample: naive CD4+ T cells sorted from blood. Subset described: CD45RA+ positively selected. The DNA for the CDR3 is TGTGCCAGCAGCTTAGATCAATCGAGTGGAGTAGCCAAAAACATTCAGTACTTC. It codes for CASSLDQSSGVAKNIQYF.